One and the same sample provided the 12 T cell receptor beta chains below, sequenced in a study of spatial heterogeneity in lung cancer. General observations from the study: Mutation counts in tumors were tracked by counts of expanded intratumoral alpha and beta TCRs.

The sample's time point: sample taken at primary tumor resection. Which antigens these TCRs recognize remains unknown. Via MiXCR, TCRdb re-called the 5' RACE reads, giving one row per CDR3 protein. The repertoire has roughly 12,000 distinct CDR3 sequences, approximately 14% of them found once; the top ten carry around 15%. The source was lung tumor tissue, collected at surgery. The source is a male donor with early-stage non-small cell lung cancer.

This clonotype occurred many times. The chain combines TRBV28 with TRBJ2-3; tentatively, D is TRBD1 or TRBD2 (5 bases each). The V end was cut by 6 bases, the J end by 2 bases, with 24 bases between. Germline V lookup: CDR1 MDHEN, CDR2 SYDVKM. This CDR3 region has 18 residues. CDR3 in DNA: TGTGCCAGCAGCTTAGCGCCAGACCGGGACGGAGACACAGATACGCAGTATTTT. Translated: CASSLAPDRDGDTDTQYF.

The gene calls are TRBV12-3 or TRBV12-4 and TRBJ1-6; tentative D call: TRBD1 (5 bases). The CDR3 runs to 13 residues. V gave up 5 bases and J gave up 8 bases, with 10 bases separating them. This CDR3 reads CASSLRGDSPLHF. For the CDR3, the DNA is TGTGCCAGCAGTCTTAGGGGTGATTCACCCCTCCACTTT.

By share, this clonotype counts as medium-sized. The chain couples TRBV11-2 to TRBJ2-1, with 11 nucleotides matching TRBD2. Per germline, CDR1 SGHAT and CDR2 FQNNGV. The J segment lost 4 bases and the V segment lost 5 bases, leaving 4 bases of the junction unmatched. The CDR3 is 15 residues long. The CDR3 loop is CASSRLAGSYNEQFF. The CDR3 nucleotides read TGTGCCAGCAGCCGACTAGCGGGGTCGTACAATGAGCAGTTCTTC.

The chain joins TRBV5-1 to TRBJ1-2, with D possibly matching TRBD1 (6 bases). The CDR3 is 14 amino acids. Germline V gene sequence: CDR1 SGHRS, CDR2 YFSETQ. V was trimmed by 4 bases and J by 2 bases, leaving 12 bases between them. The CDR3 loop reads CASSPDRLNYGYTF. The CDR3 region has the DNA TGCGCCAGCAGCCCCGACAGGCTGAACTATGGCTACACCTTC.

This clonotype was observed at least ten times. The chain combines TRBV5-1 with TRBJ2-7; D uncertain. V was pared by 6 bases and J by 3 bases, with 13 bases between. This CDR3 region has 13 residues. Germline V gene lookup returns CDR1 SGHRS and CDR2 YFSETQ. CDR3 DNA sequence: TGCGCCAGCAAAGAAGGCTCTAGCTACGAGCAGTACTTC. Protein sequence: CASKEGSSYEQYF.

The V call is TRBV3-1, the J call TRBJ1-2; no firm D call. Germline loops: CDR1 LGHDT, CDR2 YNNKEL (reference sequence). Trimming removed 2 bases at V and 8 bases at J, with 9 bases between. CDR3 size: 12 residues. CDR3 DNA sequence: TGTGCCAGCAGCCAATCTGGGAGAGGCTACACCTTC. Its protein product is CASSQSGRGYTF.

This clonotype was detected once. The rearrangement uses TRBV11-3 and TRBJ2-1, with D maybe TRBD2 (6 bases). V was pared by 4 bases and J by 8 bases, with 15 bases between. The CDR3 runs 14 residues. Germline CDR1 SGHNT, CDR2 YENEEA. CDR3 sequence (DNA): TGTGCCAGCAGCTCCTTCCGCGGCGGGGATGAGCAGTTCTTC. Translating it yields CASSSFRGGDEQFF.

The table lists this clonotype with many counts. The chain combines TRBV6-1 with TRBJ2-7; tentatively, D is TRBD2 (6 bases). V was cut by 7 bases and J by 7 bases, with 14 bases left in between. CDR1 is MNHNS, CDR2 SASEGT, per germline. The CDR3 contains 12 residues. The CDR3 region is CASIRGTREQYF. The CDR3 DNA reads TGTGCCAGCATCCGGGGGACGCGGGAGCAGTACTTC.

By its share, this clonotype is medium-sized. The chain joins TRBV11-2 to TRBJ1-6, with no clear D. Germline assignment: CDR1 SGHAT and CDR2 FQNNGV. With 5 bases removed from V and 0 bases from J, the gap between germline ends came to 14 bases. The CDR3 is 17 amino acids. This chain's CDR3 is CASSPRGAPSYNSPLHF. The CDR3 DNA reads as TGTGCCAGCAGCCCCCGCGGAGCCCCCTCCTATAATTCACCCCTCCACTTT. Complete variable domain (other parts from reference TRBV11-2 and TRBJ1-6): EAGVAQSPRYKIIEKRQSVAFWCNPISGHATLYWYQQILGQGPKLLIQFQNNGVVDDSQLPKDRFSAERLKGVDSTLKIQPAKLEDSAVYLCASSPRGAPSYNSPLHFGNGTRLTVT.

By share, this clonotype ranks as medium-sized. The chain is built from TRBV7-2 and TRBJ2-1; D not resolved. This CDR3 is built from 12 residues. V dropped 4 bases and J dropped 5 bases, with 6 bases sitting between them. Germline values: CDR1 SGHTA, CDR2 FQGNSA. The CDR3 bases are TGTGCCAGCAGCTCACACAACAATGAGCAGTTCTTC. This sequence encodes CASSSHNNEQFF.

This clonotype has ten or more counts. V usage is TRBV4-1 and J usage is TRBJ2-3; TRBD1 matches 7 bases. CDR1 MGHRA and CDR2 YSYEKL come from the germline V gene. The V segment lost 1 base and the J segment 2 bases; nucleotides outside the gene matches: 9. The CDR3 contains 17 residues. The CDR3 DNA reads as TGCGCCAGCAGCCAAGGACCGCCCGGGACAGACACAGATACGCAGTATTTT. It is translated as CASSQGPPGTDTDTQYF.

This clonotype was detected ten times or more. V and J are TRBV6-4 and TRBJ2-3; no definite D call. The V gene's germline CDR1 is MRHNA and CDR2 SNTAGT. V was shortened by 4 bases and J by 3 bases, with 8 bases between the two germline ends. The CDR3 consists of 13 residues. The CDR3: CASSAPNTDTQYF. The CDR3 bases are TGTGCCAGCAGTGCTCCGAATACAGATACGCAGTATTTT.